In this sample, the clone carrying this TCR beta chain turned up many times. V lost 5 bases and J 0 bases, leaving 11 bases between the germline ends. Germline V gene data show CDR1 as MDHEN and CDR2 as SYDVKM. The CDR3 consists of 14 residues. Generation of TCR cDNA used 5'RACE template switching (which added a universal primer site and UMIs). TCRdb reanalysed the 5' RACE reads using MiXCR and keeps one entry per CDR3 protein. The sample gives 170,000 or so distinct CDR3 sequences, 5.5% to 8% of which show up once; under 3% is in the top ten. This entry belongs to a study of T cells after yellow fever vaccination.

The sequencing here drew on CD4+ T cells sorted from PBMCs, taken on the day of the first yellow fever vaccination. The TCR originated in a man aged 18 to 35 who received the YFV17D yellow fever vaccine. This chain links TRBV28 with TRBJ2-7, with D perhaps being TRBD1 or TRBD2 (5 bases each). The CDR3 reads CASSSPGSSYEQYV. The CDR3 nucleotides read TGTGCCAGCAGTAGCCCAGGGAGCTCCTACGAGCAGTACGTC.